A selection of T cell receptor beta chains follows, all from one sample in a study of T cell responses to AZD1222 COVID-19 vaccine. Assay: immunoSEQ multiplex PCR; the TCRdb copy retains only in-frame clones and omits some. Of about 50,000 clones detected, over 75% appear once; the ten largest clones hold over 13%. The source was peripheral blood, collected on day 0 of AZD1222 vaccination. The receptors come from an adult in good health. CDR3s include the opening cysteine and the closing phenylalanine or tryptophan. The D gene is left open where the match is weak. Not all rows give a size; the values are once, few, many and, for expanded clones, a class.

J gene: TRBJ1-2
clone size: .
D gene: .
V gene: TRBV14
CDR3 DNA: TGTGCCAGCAGCCAGTTTCTACACTATGGCTACACCTTC
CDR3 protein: CASSQFLHYGYTF

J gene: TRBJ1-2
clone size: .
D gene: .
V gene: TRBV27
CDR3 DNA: TGTGCCAGCAGTCCCACCGGGATCCCCTCGGCCGGCTACACCTTC
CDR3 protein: CASSPTGIPSAGYTF

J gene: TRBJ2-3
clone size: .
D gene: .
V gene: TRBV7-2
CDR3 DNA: TGTGCCAGCAGCTTGGGGTTTACAGATACGCAGTATTTT
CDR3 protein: CASSLGFTDTQYF

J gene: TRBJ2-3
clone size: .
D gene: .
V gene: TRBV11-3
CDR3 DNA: TGTGCCAGCAGCTCGCACACAGATACGCAGTATTTT
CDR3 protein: CASSSHTDTQYF

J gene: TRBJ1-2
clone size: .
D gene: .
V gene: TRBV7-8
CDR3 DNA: TGTGCCAGCAGCTTATTTAGCCAGAACTATGGCTACACCTTC
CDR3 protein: CASSLFSQNYGYTF

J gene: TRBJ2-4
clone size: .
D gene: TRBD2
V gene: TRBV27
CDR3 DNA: TGTGCCAGCAGGACCACGGGACTAGCGGGCCTGCTAGCCAAAAACATTCAGTACTTC
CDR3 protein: CASRTTGLAGLLAKNIQYF

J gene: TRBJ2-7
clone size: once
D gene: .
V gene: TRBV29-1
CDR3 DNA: TGCAGCGTAGAGGGGGGCGCTGCCGAGCAGTACTTC
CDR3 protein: CSVEGGAAEQYF

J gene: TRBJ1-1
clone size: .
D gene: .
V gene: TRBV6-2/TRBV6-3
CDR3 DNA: TGTGCCAGCAGTACAAGGGTGAACACTGAAGCTTTCTTT
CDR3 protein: CASSTRVNTEAFF

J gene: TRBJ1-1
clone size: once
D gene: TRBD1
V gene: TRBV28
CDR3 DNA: TGTGCCAGCAGTTTATTTAGGAAGAGGGGGCCCACTGAAGCTTTCTTT
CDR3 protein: CASSLFRKRGPTEAFF

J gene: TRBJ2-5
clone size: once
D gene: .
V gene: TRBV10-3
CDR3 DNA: TGTGCCATCAGTGAGTCAGGGGGTGAGACCCAGTACTTC
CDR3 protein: CAISESGGETQYF

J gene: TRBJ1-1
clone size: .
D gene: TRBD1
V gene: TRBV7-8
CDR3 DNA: TGTGCCAGCGAAACGGGACAGGGTAGCACTGAAGCTTTCTTT
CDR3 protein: CASETGQGSTEAFF

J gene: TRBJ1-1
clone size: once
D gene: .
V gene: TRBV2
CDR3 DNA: TGTGCCAGCAGAGACGGACAAGAAGCTTTCTTT
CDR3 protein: CASRDGQEAFF

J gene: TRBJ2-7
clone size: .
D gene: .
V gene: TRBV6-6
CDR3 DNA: TGTGCCAGCAGTTACTCGACCAGGACAGTTTACGAGCAGTACTTC
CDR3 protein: CASSYSTRTVYEQYF

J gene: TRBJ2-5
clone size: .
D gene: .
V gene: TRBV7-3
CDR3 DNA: TGTGCCAGCAGCTTAACTCCCCAAGAGACCCAGTACTTC
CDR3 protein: CASSLTPQETQYF

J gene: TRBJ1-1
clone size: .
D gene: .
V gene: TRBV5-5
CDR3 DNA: TGTGCCAGCAGCTTGGGCACTGAAGCTTTCTTT
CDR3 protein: CASSLGTEAFF

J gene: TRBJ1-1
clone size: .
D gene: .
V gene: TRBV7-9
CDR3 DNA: TGTGCCAGCAGCTTAGGTTTAGACAGGGAAGCTTTCTTT
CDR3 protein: CASSLGLDREAFF

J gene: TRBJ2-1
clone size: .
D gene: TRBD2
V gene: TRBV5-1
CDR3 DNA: TGCGCCAGCAGCTTGGTGACTAGCGGGGGGTACAATGAGCAGTTCTTC
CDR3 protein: CASSLVTSGGYNEQFF

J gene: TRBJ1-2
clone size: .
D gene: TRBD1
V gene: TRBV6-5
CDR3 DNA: TGTGCCAGCAGTACGACAGGGGGCTTGTATGGCTACACCTTC
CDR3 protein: CASSTTGGLYGYTF

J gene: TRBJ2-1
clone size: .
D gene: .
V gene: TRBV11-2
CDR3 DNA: TGTGCCAGCGGTCTGGCGGGGCTGTCCTACAATGAGCAGTTCTTC
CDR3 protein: CASGLAGLSYNEQFF

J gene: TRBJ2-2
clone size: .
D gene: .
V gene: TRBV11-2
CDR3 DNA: TGTGCCAGCAGCTTAACCCGGGACGCGCGGGTCACCGGGGAGCTGTTTTTT
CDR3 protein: CASSLTRDARVTGELFF

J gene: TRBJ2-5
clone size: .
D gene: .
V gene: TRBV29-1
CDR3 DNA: TGCAGCGTTGATTTACAACTGGGCTCCACGGAGACCCAGTACTTC
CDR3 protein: CSVDLQLGSTETQYF

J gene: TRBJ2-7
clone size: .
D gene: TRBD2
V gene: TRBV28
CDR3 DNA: TGTGCCAGCAGTTTCCCGGGACTAGGGGGTGGCGAGCAGTACTTC
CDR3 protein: CASSFPGLGGGEQYF

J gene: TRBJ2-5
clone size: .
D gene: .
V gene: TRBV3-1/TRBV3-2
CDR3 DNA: TGTGCCAGCAGCCAAGAACTTGCGGCGGGGACCCAGTACTTC
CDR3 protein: CASSQELAAGTQYF

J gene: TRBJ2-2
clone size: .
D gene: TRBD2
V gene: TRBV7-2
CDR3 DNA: TGTGCCAGCAGCGGACTAGCGAGTGGGGAGCTGTTTTTT
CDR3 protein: CASSGLASGELFF

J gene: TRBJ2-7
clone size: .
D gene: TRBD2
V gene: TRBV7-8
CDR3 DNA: TGTGCCAGCAGCTTCCCCAGACTAGCGGGGGACCCCTACGAGCAGTACTTC
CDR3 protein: CASSFPRLAGDPYEQYF

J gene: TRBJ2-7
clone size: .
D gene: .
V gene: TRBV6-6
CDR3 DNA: TGTGCCAGCAGGGAGTCCATTTCCTACGAGCAGTACTTC
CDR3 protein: CASRESISYEQYF

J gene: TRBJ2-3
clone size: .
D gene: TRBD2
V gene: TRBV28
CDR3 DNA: TGTGCCAGCAGTTCCGGGACTAGCGGGGGACTCACAGATACGCAGTATTTT
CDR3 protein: CASSSGTSGGLTDTQYF

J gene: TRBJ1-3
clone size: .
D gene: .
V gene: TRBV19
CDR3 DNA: TGTGCCAGTAGTCGGTCTGGAAACACCATATATTTT
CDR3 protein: CASSRSGNTIYF

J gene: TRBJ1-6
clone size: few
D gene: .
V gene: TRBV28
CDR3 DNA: TGTGCCAGCAGCGATACAACGTATAATTCACCCCTCCACTTT
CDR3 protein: CASSDTTYNSPLHF

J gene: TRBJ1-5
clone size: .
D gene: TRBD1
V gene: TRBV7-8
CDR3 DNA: TGTGCCAGCAGCATGACAGGGGGGCGTCAGCCCCAGCATTTT
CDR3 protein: CASSMTGGRQPQHF